Following are 10 T cell receptor beta chains from one sample sequenced in a study of blood T cells in healthy people across ages. A second roughly 7 to 12 cycle PCR used barcoded and J-beta primers. TCRdb fed the 5' RACE reads into MiXCR, producing one record per CDR3 protein. The table lists 700,000 to 800,000 distinct CDR3 sequences, around 40% of them singletons. The sequenced sample consisted of blood. Receptors were obtained from a woman in her fifties or sixties in good health.

In its sample, this clonotype was seen a few times. This rearrangement joins TRBV2 to TRBJ2-3, with D possibly being TRBD1 or TRBD2 (6 bases each). The germline CDR1 and CDR2 sequences are SNHLY and FYNNEI. V was clipped by 5 bases and J by 8 bases, with 20 bases between them. This CDR3 is 15 amino acids long. The CDR3 spells CASSPREGGAGTQYF. CDR3 DNA: TGTGCCAGCAGTCCTCGGGAAGGGGGAGCGGGTACGCAGTATTTT.

This clonotype was seen a few times. V gene TRBV7-9 combines with J gene TRBJ2-1; 10 bases match TRBD1. The CDR3 length is 15 residues. Germline loops: CDR1 SEHNR, CDR2 FQNEAQ (reference sequence). After removal of 5 bases from V and 6 bases from J, the junction contained 7 bases not matched to a gene. For the CDR3, the DNA is TGTGCCAGCAGCCGCGGGACAGGGGATCGCAATGAGCAGTTCTTC. Translated, it gives CASSRGTGDRNEQFF.

DNA for the CDR3: TGCGCCAGCAGACCGGGACAGGCAAATGAAAAACTGTTTTTT. Its translation is CASRPGQANEKLFF. This sequence joins TRBV4-3 and TRBJ1-4, with 8 bases matching TRBD1. The CDR3 consists of 14 residues. Germline V gene data show CDR1 as LGHNA and CDR2 as YSLEER. V lost 6 bases, J lost 5 bases, and 5 bases stayed unmatched.

This clonotype was recorded a few times. The J gene is TRBJ1-2, the V gene TRBV20-1; D is unclear. With 1 base removed from V and 7 bases from J, the gap between germline ends came to 4 bases. In germline, CDR1 is DFQATT, CDR2 SNEGSKA (reference sequence). The CDR3 sequence is 10 residues long. This chain's CDR3 is CSARAPGYTF. The DNA of the CDR3 is TGCAGTGCTAGAGCCCCTGGCTACACCTTC.

This clonotype was seen more than once but under ten times. The genes are TRBV3-1 and TRBJ2-3; the D call may be TRBD1 or TRBD2 (5 bases each). Per the germline V gene, CDR1 is LGHDT and CDR2 is YNNKEL (reference sequence). V was trimmed by 4 bases and J by 4 bases, leaving 18 bases between them. The CDR3 consists of 16 residues. The CDR3, as DNA: TGTGCCAGCAGCCCAATACACGGGGACGAGGCAGATACGCAGTATTTT. This sequence encodes CASSPIHGDEADTQYF.

The V call is TRBV6-1, the J call TRBJ2-5; D gene ambiguous. Germline V CDR1 and CDR2: MNHNS, SASEGT. The CDR3 consists of 12 residues. With 8 bases removed from V and 2 bases from J, the gap between germline ends came to 9 bases. The CDR3 DNA reads TGTGCCAGCGTAACTCCACAAGAGACCCAGTACTTC. It specifies CASVTPQETQYF.

The chain employs TRBV5-1 and TRBJ2-5; D may be TRBD1 or TRBD2 (5 bases each). The ends were cut back, 3 bases at V and 2 bases at J, with 14 bases in the middle. The CDR3 is 15 amino acids. From germline, CDR1 is SGHRS and CDR2 YFSETQ. The CDR3 is CASSSGTGRQETQYF. CDR3 DNA sequence: TGCGCCAGCAGCTCCGGGACGGGCAGGCAAGAGACCCAGTACTTC.

Concerning this clonotype: A single base separates this from a much larger clone, so it may be a read error. CDR3: CTSSLQENTEAFF. In DNA form, the CDR3 reads TGTACCAGCTCACTACAGGAGAACACTGAAGCTTTCTTT. The chain combines TRBV18 with TRBJ1-1; the D gene is possibly TRBD1 (5 bases). Per germline, CDR1 KGHSH and CDR2 LQKENI. The CDR3 is 13 amino acids.

This clonotype has a handful of counts. The chain joins TRBV2 to TRBJ2-7; 8 positions match TRBD2. The germline CDR1 and CDR2 sequences are SNHLY and FYNNEI. The V gene end was trimmed by 3 bases and the J gene end by 5 bases; junction bases not matched to a gene: 6. The CDR3 is 14 residues long. The DNA for the CDR3 is TGTGCCAGCAGTGAGGACGGGAGGGCCCACGAGCAGTACTTC. Its translation is CASSEDGRAHEQYF.

The CDR3 DNA follows: TGTGCCAGCAGCTTGCTTGGCGGGGGGGTGGCCTACAATGAGCAGTACTTC. It codes for CASSLLGGGVAYNEQYF. V and J are TRBV5-5 and TRBJ2-1; 9 positions agree with TRBD2. Near its end, the DNA agrees better with TRBJ2-7, so the J call may be wrong. This CDR3 has 17 residues. Germline CDR1 reads SGHKS; CDR2 reads YYEKEE (reference sequence).